Below, 25 T cell receptor beta chains from the same sample are listed, as sequenced in a study of blood T cells in healthy people across ages. Primers used in a second PCR of roughly 6 to 11 cycles were a sample-barcoded 5' primer and a J-beta primer mix. TCRdb ran MiXCR on the 5' RACE reads and lists one entry per CDR3 protein. Of 700,000 to 850,000 distinct CDR3 sequences in the sample, under 40% are singletons; the top ten hold roughly 13%. The sequenced sample was blood. The receptors were sampled from a man aged 18 to 30 in good health.

The gene calls are TRBV27 and TRBJ1-2; no clear D. V was cut by 5 bases and J by 8 bases, with 12 bases left in between. In germline, CDR1 is MNHEY, CDR2 SMNVEV (reference sequence). The CDR3 spans 12 residues. The CDR3 is CASSRGFYGYTF. The DNA for the CDR3 is TGTGCCAGCAGTCGTGGGTTCTACGGCTACACCTTC.

This chain uses TRBV4-2 with TRBJ2-1; TRBD2 aligns across 7 bases. With the DNA end fitting TRBJ2-7 better, the J assignment may be wrong. The CDR3 consists of 16 residues. Germline CDR1 LGHNA, CDR2 YNFKEQ. CDR3 sequence reads: CASSRMGGQTYNEQYF. The CDR3, as DNA: TGTGCCAGCAGCCGAATGGGAGGGCAGACCTACAATGAGCAGTACTTC.

The chain links TRBV30 to TRBJ2-5; tentatively, D is TRBD2 (6 bases). Germline CDR1 is GTSNPN and CDR2 is SVGIG (reference sequence). The CDR3 covers 14 residues. Trimming left V 0 bases short and J 3 bases short, with 11 bases between. In nucleotides, the CDR3 is TGTGCCTGGAGTGTGGGGGGATGGGAAGAGACCCAGTACTTC. Protein sequence: CAWSVGGWEETQYF.

This clonotype was seen a few times. The chain combines TRBV5-1 with TRBJ2-7; D possibly corresponds to TRBD2 (6 bases). Germline V gene data show CDR1 as SGHRS and CDR2 as YFSETQ. The CDR3 runs to 14 residues. The ends were cut back, 0 bases at V and 3 bases at J, with 10 bases in the middle. Written as DNA, the CDR3 is TGCGCCAGCAGCTTGGAGGGCGGGGTCTACGAGCAGTACTTC. It codes for CASSLEGGVYEQYF. Drawing the rest from reference TRBV5-1 and TRBJ2-7, the complete variable domain is KAGVTQTPRYLIKTRGQQVTLSCSPISGHRSVSWYQQTPGQGLQFLFEYFSETQRNKGNFPGRFSGRQFSNSRSEMNVSTLELGDSALYLCASSLEGGVYEQYFGPGTRLTVT.

This clonotype was recorded at least ten times. This chain uses TRBV7-2 with TRBJ2-5; D remains unclear. V dropped 3 bases and J dropped 0 bases, with 11 bases sitting between them. CDR1 is SGHTA, CDR2 FQGNSA, per germline. The CDR3 covers 15 residues. CDR3 amino acids: CASSFRPSYQETQYF. Written as DNA, the CDR3 is TGTGCCAGCAGCTTTCGGCCATCGTACCAAGAGACCCAGTACTTC.

V and J are TRBV20-1 and TRBJ1-1; 8 bases match TRBD1. J was trimmed by 7 bases and V by 3 bases; bases with no gene match: 7. The CDR3 sequence is 13 residues long. Germline V gene sequence: CDR1 DFQATT, CDR2 SNEGSKA (reference sequence). CDR3 residues: CSARVQGASEAFF. CDR3 coding DNA: TGCAGTGCTAGGGTCCAGGGGGCAAGTGAAGCTTTCTTT.

Many counts were recorded for this clonotype. The chain links TRBV2 to TRBJ1-1, with 7 bases identical to TRBD1. Germline trimming cut 2 bases from V and 1 base from J; bases unmatched to any gene: 4. CDR1 and CDR2 (germline): SNHLY, FYNNEI. The CDR3 runs to 15 residues. The CDR3 DNA reads as TGTGCCAGCAGTGAACAGGGGGGTACGAACACTGAAGCTTTCTTT. This encodes CASSEQGGTNTEAFF.

Ten or more counts support this clonotype. V usage is TRBV5-1 and J usage is TRBJ2-3; D tentatively reads TRBD1 or TRBD2 (5 bases each). The germline V and J ends were trimmed by 4 bases and 6 bases, with 12 bases remaining between them. The CDR3 is 13 residues long. CDR1 SGHRS and CDR2 YFSETQ come from the germline V gene. The CDR3 loop reads CASSLRQRDTQYF. The CDR3 nucleotides are TGCGCCAGCAGCCTGAGACAGCGGGATACGCAGTATTTT. Full variable domain (outside the CDR3, taken from reference TRBV5-1 and TRBJ2-3): KAGVTQTPRYLIKTRGQQVTLSCSPISGHRSVSWYQQTPGQGLQFLFEYFSETQRNKGNFPGRFSGRQFSNSRSEMNVSTLELGDSALYLCASSLRQRDTQYFGPGTRLTVL.

There are many counts of this clonotype. V is TRBV20-1 and J is TRBJ2-7; 7 bases agree with TRBD2. In germline, CDR1 is DFQATT, CDR2 SNEGSKA (reference sequence). This CDR3 spans 14 amino acids. V was clipped by 6 bases and J by 0 bases; unmatched bases: 8. CDR3 DNA: TGCAGTGCCCCTACTAGCGAAAGCTCCTACGAGCAGTACTTC. Amino acid sequence: CSAPTSESSYEQYF.

The CDR3 nucleotides read TGTGCCAGCAGCCTCATCGGAACTTCCTCTCAAGAGACCCAGTACTTC. It is translated as CASSLIGTSSQETQYF. The chain is built from TRBV5-6 and TRBJ2-5; D ambiguous. Looked up from germline, CDR1 is SGHDT and CDR2 is YYEEEE. The CDR3 length is 16 residues. Trimming shortened V by 4 bases and J by 2 bases, and 18 bases separated the two germline ends.

The table lists this clonotype with a few counts. V gene TRBV12-3 or TRBV12-4 combines with J gene TRBJ1-6, with 10 nucleotides matching TRBD1. The CDR3 covers 16 residues. V gave up 5 bases and J gave up 10 bases; unmatched junction bases: 11. The CDR3 here is CASSPGTGDKYSPLHF. In DNA form, the CDR3 reads TGTGCCAGCAGTCCTGGGACAGGGGATAAGTACTCACCCCTCCACTTT.

CDR3 bases: TGTGCCAGCAGCTTTACCGTGGACTTAGGGGATACGCAGTATTTT. It yields the protein CASSFTVDLGDTQYF. This chain joins TRBV7-3 and TRBJ2-3, with TRBD2 as a possible D gene (5 bases). CDR1 and CDR2 (germline): SGHTA, FQGTGA. This CDR3 contains 15 residues. Trimming left V 3 bases short and J 6 bases short, with 16 bases between.

This clonotype was picked up many times. The rearrangement joins TRBV12-3 or TRBV12-4 to TRBJ2-7, with D hard to call. The CDR3 consists of 12 residues. V lost 6 bases and J lost 4, with 10 bases in between. CDR3 in amino acids: CASSLTPYEQYF. The CDR3 bases are TGTGCCAGCAGCTTGACACCGTACGAGCAGTACTTC.

This clonotype was picked up many times. The V gene is TRBV25-1, the J gene TRBJ2-5; perhaps TRBD2 as D (5 bases). CDR3 length: 15 residues. The germline CDR1 and CDR2 sequences are MGHDK and SYGVNS. The V and J ends lost 2 bases and 2 bases respectively, with 12 bases between them. The CDR3 DNA follows: TGTGCCAGCAGTGAACTCGGAGCGGAGCAAGAGACCCAGTACTTC. This encodes CASSELGAEQETQYF.

This clonotype was counted a few times. This sequence joins TRBV4-3 and TRBJ2-3; 11 bases are a match to TRBD2. V dropped 4 bases and J dropped 4; count of bases not matched to a gene: 4. The germline V gene encodes CDR1 LGHNA and CDR2 YSLEER. The CDR3 spans 15 residues. CDR3 loop: CASSPGTSGPDTQYF. CDR3 bases: TGCGCCAGCAGCCCCGGGACTAGCGGCCCAGATACGCAGTATTTT.

This rearrangement joins TRBV4-2 to TRBJ2-1; D is perhaps TRBD2 (5 bases). V lost 0 bases and J lost 4, with 10 bases in between. The length of the CDR3 is 15 residues. Germline loops: CDR1 LGHNA, CDR2 YNFKEQ. CDR3 nucleotides: TGTGCCAGCAGCCAAGAGGAGGCACCATACAATGAGCAGTTCTTC. This gives the protein CASSQEEAPYNEQFF.

The V call is TRBV7-2, the J call TRBJ1-1; 9 bases agree with TRBD1. Trimming at V came to 7 bases and at J to 1 base, leaving 7 bases not matched to a gene. The CDR3 covers 15 residues. Germline V CDR1 and CDR2: SGHTA, FQGNSA. The CDR3 spells CASTLQGAGNTEAFF. The CDR3, as DNA: TGTGCCAGCACCCTACAGGGGGCAGGGAACACTGAAGCTTTCTTT.

In its sample, this clonotype was seen many times. The rearrangement joins TRBV4-1 to TRBJ2-5; 10 bases map to TRBD2. J was trimmed by 6 bases and V by 0 bases; bases with no gene match: 7. Germline V gene lookup returns CDR1 MGHRA and CDR2 YSYEKL. CDR3 length equals 16 residues. The CDR3 DNA is TGCGCCAGCAGCCAAGAGGCTAGCGGGGGCGGAAAGACCCAGTACTTC. Translating gives CASSQEASGGGKTQYF.

The chain combines TRBV6-6 with TRBJ1-2, with TRBD1 as a possible D gene (6 bases). The germline V and J ends were trimmed by 8 bases and 4 bases, with 14 bases remaining between them. Germline lookup yields CDR1 MNHNY and CDR2 SVGAGI (reference sequence). The CDR3 runs 13 residues. The CDR3 loop reads CASGPTGPYGYTF. CDR3 DNA: TGTGCCAGCGGCCCGACAGGTCCCTATGGCTACACCTTC.

The V call is TRBV4-1, the J call TRBJ1-2, with a possible D match to TRBD1 (5 bases). With 4 bases removed from V and 4 bases from J, the gap between germline ends came to 28 bases. Looked up from germline, CDR1 is MGHRA and CDR2 is YSYEKL. The CDR3 has 19 residues. CDR3 in amino acids: CASSLGVYTSAPLGYGYTF. The CDR3, as DNA: TGCGCCAGCAGCCTAGGGGTTTACACGTCGGCCCCTTTAGGCTATGGCTACACCTTC.

In its sample, this clonotype was seen a few times. This chain links TRBV7-8 with TRBJ1-6, with D unclear. Germline assignment: CDR1 SGHVS and CDR2 FQNEAQ. CDR3 length: 15 residues. V gave up 7 bases and J gave up 6 bases, with 16 bases separating them. Here the CDR3 DNA reads TGTGCCAGCACCCTAGGTGCGACACGTAATTCACCCCTCCACTTT. Translating it yields CASTLGATRNSPLHF.

This clonotype has a count of ten or more. The chain joins TRBV6-5 to TRBJ1-2; the D gene is possibly TRBD1 (6 bases). This CDR3 comprises 15 residues. Germline V CDR1 and CDR2: MNHEY, SVGAGI. The germline V and J ends were trimmed by 2 bases and 1 base, with 11 bases remaining between them. The CDR3 sequence is CASSYRLDSNYGYTF. CDR3 nucleotides: TGTGCCAGCAGTTACCGCCTGGACAGTAACTATGGCTACACCTTC.

The chain is built from TRBV2 and TRBJ1-1; D possibly corresponds to TRBD1 (6 bases). V was trimmed by 3 bases and J by 0 bases, leaving 11 bases between them. CDR1 SNHLY and CDR2 FYNNEI come from the germline V gene. This CDR3 contains 15 residues. For the CDR3, the DNA is TGTGCCAGCAGTGAGCCAGGGGTCATGAACACTGAAGCTTTCTTT. It codes for CASSEPGVMNTEAFF. The variable domain in full, completed from reference TRBV2 and TRBJ1-1, reads EPEVTQTPSHQVTQMGQEVILRCVPISNHLYFYWYRQILGQKVEFLVSFYNNEISEKSEIFDDQFSVERPDGSNFTLKIRSTKLEDSAMYFCASSEPGVMNTEAFFGQGTRLTVV.

The V gene is TRBV5-1, the J gene TRBJ2-1, with 9 bases matching TRBD2. This CDR3 is 15 amino acids long. With V trimmed by 4 bases and J by 4 bases, 6 bases remained unmatched. Germline values: CDR1 SGHRS, CDR2 YFSETQ. The CDR3 here is CASSTASGAYNEQFF. CDR3 bases: TGCGCCAGCAGCACCGCTAGCGGGGCTTACAATGAGCAGTTCTTC.

This clonotype came up once. V and J are TRBV6-2 or TRBV6-3 and TRBJ2-7; TRBD2 might be the D (5 bases). Germline assignment: CDR1 MNHEY and CDR2 SVGEGT. V was cut by 4 bases and J by 7 bases, with 14 bases left in between. The CDR3 consists of 13 residues. The CDR3 sequence: CASSSGYYNEQYF. CDR3 bases: TGTGCCAGCAGTTCGGGATATTACAATGAGCAGTACTTC.